This T cell receptor (beta chain) was obtained from a study of blood T cell repertoires in COVID-19. The overall study: Researchers got acute and convalescent COVID-19 samples from the United States, Italy and Spain. PBMCs, B-cell-depleted T cells, or T cells provided the cDNA or gDNA that made up the material.

Per the original data handling: Reference gene primer amplification gave estimated nucleated cell counts. Libraries were prepared by immunoSEQ multiplex PCR; TCRdb keeps only in-frame clonotypes and omits some of them. The DNA was the basis for D and trimming; V, J and clone size are from that table. The sample shows roughly 250,000 clones, more than 85% of them seen only once. Looked up from germline, CDR1 is SNHLY and CDR2 is FYNNEI. The trim removed 0 bases at V and 4 bases at J, leaving 7 bases unmatched. The CDR3 has 16 residues. This receptor was identified in a man younger than 40 with acute or convalescent COVID-19. The chain has TRBV2 and TRBJ1-2; 8 bases map to TRBD1. The sample comprised peripheral blood. CDR3: CASSEAETGAGYGYTF. DNA of the CDR3: TGTGCCAGCAGTGAAGCGGAGACAGGGGCCGGCTATGGCTACACCTTC.